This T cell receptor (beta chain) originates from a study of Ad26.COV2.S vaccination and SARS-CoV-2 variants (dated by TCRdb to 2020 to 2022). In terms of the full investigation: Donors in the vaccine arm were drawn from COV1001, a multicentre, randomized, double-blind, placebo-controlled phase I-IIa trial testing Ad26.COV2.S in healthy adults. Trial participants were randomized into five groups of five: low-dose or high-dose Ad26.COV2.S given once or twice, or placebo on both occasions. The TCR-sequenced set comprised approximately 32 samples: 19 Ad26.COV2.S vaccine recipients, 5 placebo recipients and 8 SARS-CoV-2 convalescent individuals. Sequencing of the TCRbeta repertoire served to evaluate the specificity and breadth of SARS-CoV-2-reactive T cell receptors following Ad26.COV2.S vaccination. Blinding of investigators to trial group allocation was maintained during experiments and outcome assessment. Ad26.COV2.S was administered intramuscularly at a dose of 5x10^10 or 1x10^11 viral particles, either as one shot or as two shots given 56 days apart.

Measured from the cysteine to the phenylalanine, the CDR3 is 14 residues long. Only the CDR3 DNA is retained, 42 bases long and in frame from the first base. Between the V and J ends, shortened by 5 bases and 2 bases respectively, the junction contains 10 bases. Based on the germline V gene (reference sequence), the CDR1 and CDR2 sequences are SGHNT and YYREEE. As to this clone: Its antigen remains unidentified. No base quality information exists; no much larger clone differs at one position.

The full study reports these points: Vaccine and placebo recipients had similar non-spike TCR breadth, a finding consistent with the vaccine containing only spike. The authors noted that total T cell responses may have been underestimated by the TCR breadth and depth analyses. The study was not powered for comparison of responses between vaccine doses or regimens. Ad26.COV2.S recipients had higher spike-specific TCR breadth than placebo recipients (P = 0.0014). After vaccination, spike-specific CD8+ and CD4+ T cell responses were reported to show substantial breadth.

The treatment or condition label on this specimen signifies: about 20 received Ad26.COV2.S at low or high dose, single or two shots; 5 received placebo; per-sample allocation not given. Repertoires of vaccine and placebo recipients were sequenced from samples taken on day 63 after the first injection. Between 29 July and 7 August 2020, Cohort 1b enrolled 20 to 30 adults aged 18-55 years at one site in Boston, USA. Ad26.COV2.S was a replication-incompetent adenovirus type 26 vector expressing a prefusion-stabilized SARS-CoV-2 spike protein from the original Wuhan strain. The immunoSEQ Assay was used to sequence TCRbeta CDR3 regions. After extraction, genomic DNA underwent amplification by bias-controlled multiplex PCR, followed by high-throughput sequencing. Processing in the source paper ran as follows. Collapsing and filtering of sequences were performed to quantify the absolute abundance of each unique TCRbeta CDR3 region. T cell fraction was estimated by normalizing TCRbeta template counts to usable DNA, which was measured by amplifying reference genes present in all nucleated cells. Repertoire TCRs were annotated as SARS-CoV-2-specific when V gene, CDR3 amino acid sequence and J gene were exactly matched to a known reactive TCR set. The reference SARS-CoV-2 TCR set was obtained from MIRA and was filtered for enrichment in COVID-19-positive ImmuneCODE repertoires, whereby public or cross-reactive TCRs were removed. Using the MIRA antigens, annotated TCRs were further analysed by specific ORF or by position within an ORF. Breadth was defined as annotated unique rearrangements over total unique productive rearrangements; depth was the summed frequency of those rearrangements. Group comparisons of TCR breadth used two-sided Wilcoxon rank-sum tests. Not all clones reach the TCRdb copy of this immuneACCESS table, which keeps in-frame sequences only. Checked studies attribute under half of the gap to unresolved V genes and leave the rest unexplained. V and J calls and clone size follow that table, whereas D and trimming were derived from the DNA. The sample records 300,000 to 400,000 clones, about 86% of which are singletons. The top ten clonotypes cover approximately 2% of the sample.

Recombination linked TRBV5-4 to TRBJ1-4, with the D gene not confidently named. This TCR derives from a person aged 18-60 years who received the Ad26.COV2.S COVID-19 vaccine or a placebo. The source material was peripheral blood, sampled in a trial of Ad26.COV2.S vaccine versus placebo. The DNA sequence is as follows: TGTGCCAGCAGAAGAGGGCCGACTAATGAAAAACTGTTTTTT. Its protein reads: CASRRGPTNEKLFF.